This is a list of T cell receptor beta chains from one sample in a study of CD8 T cells in ankylosing spondylitis. Each CDR3 protein gets one entry after TCRdb re-called the 5' RACE reads with MiXCR. This sample has fewer than 650,000 distinct CDR3 sequences, with about an eighth found just once. Material: blood, either unsorted or a sorted T cell fraction (not recorded which). All receptors come from a male donor with ankylosing spondylitis. CDR3s include the opening cysteine and the closing phenylalanine or tryptophan. The order of the fields is J gene, V gene, clone size, D gene, CDR3 protein, CDR3 DNA. The D gene is left open where the match is weak. Not all rows give a size; the values are once, few, many and, for expanded clones, a class.

TRBJ1-5 | TRBV15 | few | NA | CATSRDGKGAQHF | TGTGCCACCAGCAGAGATGGGAAAGGAGCCCAGCATTTT
TRBJ1-1 | TRBV5-1 | many | TRBD1 | CASSPGDRANTEAFF | TGCGCCAGCAGCCCCGGGGACAGGGCGAACACTGAAGCTTTCTTT
TRBJ1-2 | TRBV2 | few | TRBD1 | CASATTGRGYGYTF | TGTGCCAGCGCTACGACAGGGAGGGGGTATGGCTACACCTTC
TRBJ2-7 | TRBV29-1 | NA | NA | CSVLGETSYEQYF | TGCAGCGTTTTGGGGGAGACCTCCTACGAGCAGTACTTC
TRBJ2-1 | TRBV7-9 | many | NA | CASSLLSGEGEQFF | TGTGCCAGCAGCTTACTGTCAGGAGAGGGTGAGCAGTTCTTC
TRBJ1-5 | TRBV6-2/TRBV6-3 | once | NA | CASSEQRTGLGQPQHF | TGTGCCAGCAGCGAACAGAGGACCGGATTAGGGCAGCCCCAGCATTTT
TRBJ1-2 | TRBV25-1 | NA | TRBD1 | CASNTGAYGYTF | TGTGCCAGCAATACAGGGGCCTATGGCTACACCTTC
TRBJ2-2 | TRBV11-2 | NA | TRBD2 | CASSLVAGGGTGELFF | TGTGCCAGCAGCTTAGTTGCCGGCGGGGGAACCGGGGAGCTGTTTTTT
TRBJ2-2 | TRBV11-2 | NA | TRBD1 | CASSLRDRGRTGELFF | TGTGCCAGCAGCCTCCGGGACAGGGGCCGCACCGGGGAGCTGTTTTTT
TRBJ1-4 | TRBV7-6 | few | NA | CASSLDQGTNEKLFF | TGTGCCAGCAGCTTAGATCAGGGAACTAATGAAAAACTGTTTTTT
TRBJ2-3 | TRBV5-1 | many | TRBD2 | CASSLGLAGGPDTQYF | TGTGCCAGCAGTTTAGGCCTAGCGGGAGGGCCAGATACGCAGTATTTT
TRBJ2-1 | TRBV25-1 | NA | NA | CASSAGDMGRIRTF | TGTGCCAGCAGTGCCGGCGATATGGGTCGTATTAGAACCTTC
TRBJ1-1 | TRBV25-1 | few | NA | CASSVGATEAFF | TGTGCCAGCAGTGTGGGTGCCACTGAAGCTTTCTTT
TRBJ2-3 | TRBV6-1 | NA | TRBD1 | CASKTGGKDTQNF | TGTGCCAGCAAAACAGGGGGCAAAGATACGCAGAATTTT
TRBJ2-3 | TRBV7-2 | few | TRBD2 | CASSSNSGSVADTQYF | TGTGCCAGCAGCAGCAATAGCGGGAGTGTGGCAGATACGCAGTATTTT
TRBJ2-1 | TRBV14 | NA | NA | CASSLLGAGAFDEQFF | TGTGCCAGCAGCCTTCTGGGGGCGGGAGCGTTTGATGAGCAGTTCTTC
TRBJ1-5 | TRBV4-1 | NA | NA | CASSQVITGNQPQHF | TGCGCCAGCAGCCAAGTTATAACAGGCAATCAGCCCCAGCATTTT